This entry lists 20 T cell receptor beta chains sequenced from one sample in a study of metastatic and nonmetastatic thyroid tumors. Nobody among the patients had been given any treatment before thyroid surgery. Using MiXCR, TCRdb reanalyzed the PCR reads. The table lists more than 15,000 clones, around 35% of them singletons. The material sequenced was tumor tissue. The receptors here all came from a female donor with papillary thyroid cancer or a benign thyroid nodule (not recorded which). Some clones in this sample may be carry-over from other donors' samples.

This clone came up a few times. The rearrangement uses TRBV7-9 and TRBJ2-7; D is undetermined. Germline V CDR1 and CDR2: SEHNR, FQNEAQ (reference sequence). The ends were cut back, 7 bases at V and 1 base at J, with 8 bases in the middle. The CDR3 is made up of 12 amino acids. This CDR3 is CASTSESYEQYF. The CDR3 DNA reads as TGTGCCAGCACCTCCGAGTCCTACGAGCAGTACTTC.

CDR3 sequence (DNA): TGTGCCAGCAGTTCGAGATACGGTGAGCAGTTCTTC. This codes for CASSSRYGEQFF. This chain joins TRBV6-5 and TRBJ2-1, with D unclear. This CDR3 spans 12 amino acids. The V and J ends lost 4 bases and 9 bases respectively, with 10 bases between them. Germline CDR1 MNHEY, CDR2 SVGAGI.

The rearrangement uses TRBV10-3 and TRBJ2-1, with D perhaps TRBD1 or TRBD2 (5 bases each). The CDR3 length is 13 residues. Germline assignment: CDR1 ENHRY and CDR2 SYGVKD. Trimming took 4 bases from V and 6 from J, leaving 10 bases between them. The CDR3 bases are TGTGCCATCAGTGGGGACGCGCCCAATGAGCAGTTCTTC. Protein sequence: CAISGDAPNEQFF.

This clone is categorized as medium-sized. The chain combines TRBV6-6 with TRBJ2-2; 12 bases align to TRBD1. Trimming took 4 bases from V and 7 from J; bases not matched to a gene: 16. CDR1 and CDR2 from the germline V gene are MNHNY and SVGAGI (reference sequence). The CDR3 consists of 19 residues. The CDR3 loop is CASSWSRTMGTGGNGELFF. The CDR3 bases are TGTGCCAGCAGTTGGTCACGGACCATGGGGACAGGGGGCAACGGGGAGCTGTTTTTT.

The J gene is TRBJ2-3, the V gene TRBV20-1, with 7 positions matching TRBD1. V dropped 7 bases and J dropped 5; count of bases not matched to a gene: 3. The CDR3 consists of 11 residues. Looked up from germline, CDR1 is DFQATT and CDR2 is SNEGSKA (reference sequence). CDR3 loop: CSVAGGDTQYF. The CDR3 DNA follows: TGCAGTGTAGCAGGGGGAGATACGCAGTATTTT.

This clone is classed as medium-sized. The chain recombines TRBV6-1 with TRBJ1-2, with a weak D call TRBD1 (6 bases). Trimming pared 4 bases from V and 4 bases from J, leaving 16 bases between. Germline assignment: CDR1 MNHNS and CDR2 SASEGT. The CDR3 loop spans 15 amino acids. CDR3 region: CASSAEYRGAYGYTF. CDR3 DNA: TGTGCCAGCAGTGCGGAGTACCGGGGGGCCTATGGCTACACCTTC.

V usage is TRBV13 and J usage is TRBJ2-7, with TRBD2 matching 9 bases. Germline V gene data show CDR1 as PRHDT and CDR2 as FYEKMQ (reference sequence). Unmatched junction bases numbered 14, after V lost 5 bases and J lost 0 bases. CDR3 size: 18 residues. CDR3 DNA sequence: TGTGCCAGCAGCCCGGTTTATATAGCGGGGGAAGGCTCCTACGAGCAGTACTTC. Amino acids: CASSPVYIAGEGSYEQYF.

V and J are TRBV2 and TRBJ2-1; TRBD2 matches at 9 bases. The length of the CDR3 is 16 residues. CDR1 is SNHLY, CDR2 FYNNEI, per germline. V was pared by 5 bases and J by 6 bases, with 11 bases of the junction left unmatched. The CDR3 spells CASSWNSGRLGNEQFF. In DNA, the CDR3 is TGTGCCAGCAGTTGGAATAGCGGGAGATTAGGCAATGAGCAGTTCTTC.

The chain combines TRBV20-1 with TRBJ2-7; 9 bases are shared with TRBD1. This CDR3 has 18 residues. CDR1 and CDR2 (germline): DFQATT, SNEGSKA (reference sequence). Trimming at V came to 3 bases and at J to 0 bases, leaving 15 bases not matched to a gene. CDR3 coding DNA: TGCAGTGCTAGGAACAGCGAGAGGGGACAGGGCGTCTCCTACGAGCAGTACTTC. It encodes CSARNSERGQGVSYEQYF.

DNA of the CDR3: TGTGCCAGCAGCCAAGGGCTAGGACAGGGGCTCAGCTATGGCTACACCTTC. It specifies CASSQGLGQGLSYGYTF. The chain joins TRBV3-1 to TRBJ1-2; 9 bases are shared with TRBD1. Germline-derived CDR1 and CDR2 are LGHDT and YNNKEL (reference sequence). Unmatched junction bases numbered 10, after V lost 1 base and J lost 4 bases. There are 17 residues in the CDR3.

The chain recombines TRBV20-1 with TRBJ1-5; maybe TRBD1 (5 bases). The CDR3 runs to 12 residues. Trimming took off 4 bases at V and 2 bases at J, with 6 bases between the two ends. Germline-derived CDR1 and CDR2 are DFQATT and SNEGSKA (reference sequence). The CDR3 is CSAMGGNQPQHF. The DNA for the CDR3 is TGCAGTGCTATGGGGGGCAATCAGCCCCAGCATTTT.

This chain connects TRBV20-1 to TRBJ2-7; TRBD1 matches at 12 bases. This CDR3 spans 14 amino acids. In germline, CDR1 is DFQATT, CDR2 SNEGSKA (reference sequence). Trimming at V came to 3 bases and at J to 7 bases, leaving 7 bases not matched to a gene. The CDR3 DNA sequence: TGCAGTGCTAGGGGGGACAGGGGGCGGTGGGAGCAGTACTTC. This encodes CSARGDRGRWEQYF.

In its sample, this clone is medium-sized (0.01 to 0.1%). The chain recombines TRBV12-3 or TRBV12-4 with TRBJ1-3; D gene unclear. The CDR3 covers 13 residues. Trimming took off 6 bases at V and 4 bases at J, with 10 bases between the two ends. The CDR3 reads CASSTRPGNTIYF. The CDR3 DNA reads TGTGCCAGCAGCACGAGGCCGGGAAACACCATATATTTT.

As for this clone: Compared with germline, one end of the junction differs, possibly owing to a read error. This rearrangement joins TRBV6-1 to TRBJ2-7; the match to TRBD2 covers 9 bases. In germline, CDR1 is MNHNS, CDR2 SASEGT. This CDR3 has 16 residues. For the CDR3, the DNA is TGTGCCAGCAATGAAAATAGCGGGAGCCCTTCCTACGAGCAGTACTTC. This sequence encodes CASNENSGSPSYEQYF.

The V call is TRBV28, the J call TRBJ1-2, with a tentative D call TRBD1 (5 bases). V was cut by 7 bases and J by 4 bases, with 25 bases left in between. CDR3 length: 17 residues. Germline CDR1 MDHEN, CDR2 SYDVKM. Here the CDR3 reads CASILHPSTGLGYGYTF. As DNA, the CDR3 is TGTGCCAGCATTCTACATCCCTCCACGGGGCTGGGCTATGGCTACACCTTC.

The chain uses TRBV3-1 and TRBJ2-7; D gene ambiguous. Germline CDR1 and CDR2: LGHDT and YNNKEL (reference sequence). The V and J ends lost 1 base and 2 bases respectively, with 6 bases between them. The CDR3 spans 13 residues. The CDR3: CASSQGHTYEQYF. The CDR3 bases are TGTGCCAGCAGCCAAGGACACACCTACGAGCAGTACTTC.

At least ten counts were recorded for this clone. The CDR3 loop is CASRAQGSAGELFF. DNA of the CDR3: TGTGCCAGCAGGGCACAGGGGTCGGCCGGGGAGCTGTTTTTT. The chain employs TRBV6-1 and TRBJ2-2; TRBD1 matches at 7 bases. Germline-derived CDR1 and CDR2 are MNHNS and SASEGT. The V and J ends lost 6 bases and 6 bases, in that order; junction bases with no gene match: 7. The CDR3 extends over 14 amino acids.

The chain joins TRBV4-2 to TRBJ2-3; TRBD2 agrees at 10 bases. This CDR3 has 17 amino acids. Germline CDR1 LGHNA, CDR2 YNFKEQ. The J segment lost 1 base and the V segment lost 1 base, leaving 5 bases of the junction unmatched. The CDR3: CASSQGLLAGGTDTQYF. The CDR3 DNA reads TGTGCCAGCAGCCAAGGTCTGCTAGCGGGGGGCACAGATACGCAGTATTTT.

This clone was recorded a few times. Other DNA sequences in this specimen translate into the identical CDR3. The CDR3 protein is CASSLGPPYGYTF. CDR3 bases: TGTGCCAGCTCGTTGGGCCCTCCCTATGGCTACACCTTC. The chain joins TRBV19 to TRBJ1-2; D call uncertain. The CDR3 loop spans 13 amino acids. Germline-derived CDR1 and CDR2 are LNHDA and SQIVND (reference sequence). V shed 9 bases and J shed 4 bases, with 15 bases lying between them.

In DNA, the CDR3 is TGTGCCAGCAGCTTAGTATACAGGGGAGTAATGGACATTCAGTACTTC. As protein: CASSLVYRGVMDIQYF. The rearrangement uses TRBV7-8 and TRBJ2-4, with 7 bases that match TRBD1. This CDR3 comprises 16 residues. Looked up from germline, CDR1 is SGHVS and CDR2 is FQNEAQ. Trimming at V came to 1 base and at J to 8 bases, leaving 11 bases not matched to a gene.